The clone carrying this T cell receptor beta chain was picked up many times. Its antigen is as yet unknown. The sample originates from a study of T cells after yellow fever vaccination. TCRdb redid the calling of the 5' RACE reads with MiXCR, one entry per CDR3 protein. Counted here are about 150,000 distinct CDR3 sequences, 6.6% occurring once; the ten biggest clones make up more than 0.6%. This CDR3 is built from 14 residues. V trimming: 7 bases; J trimming: 4 bases; junction bases outside the gene matches: 7. Germline CDR1 MDHEN, CDR2 SYDVKM. Findings and limits, study-wide: Subsequent to the booster, the majority of primary-vaccination clones reappeared (around 96% CD4, approximately 90% CD8).

The clonotype comes from a young man who received the YFV17D yellow fever vaccine. This chain uses TRBV28 with TRBJ1-1; TRBD1 aligns across 9 bases. This specimen consisted of CD4+ T cells sorted from PBMCs, obtained 10 days after the yellow fever booster vaccination. CDR3: CASKQTGGVTEAFF. The CDR3 region has the DNA TGTGCCAGCAAACAAACAGGGGGCGTCACTGAAGCTTTCTTT.